The 15 T cell receptor beta chains presented below share a single source sample, sequenced in a study of T cells in Graves' hyperthyroidism and ophthalmopathy. What was amplified from RNA transcripts were TCR beta CDR3 regions. The primer set for the first-round RT-PCR of the TCR CDR3 was HTBI. TCRdb reprocessed the multiplex PCR reads via MiXCR and lists one record per CDR3 protein. The sample yields roughly 500,000 distinct CDR3 sequences, just over 45% seen once. Sequences were obtained from peripheral blood or thyroid tissue (not recorded which). The receptors derive from an adult woman with Graves' disease, either hyperthyroidism or ophthalmopathy (not recorded which).

As concerns this clonotype: Given the absence of the conserved phenylalanine or tryptophan at the CDR3 end, a read error is likely. The CDR3 nucleotides are TGTGCCAGCAGAGAGGGACGCGGGGATGACTACACCCTC. Translating gives CASREGRGDDYTL. This sequence joins TRBV6-5 and TRBJ1-2; D is possibly TRBD1 (5 bases). The CDR3 is made up of 13 amino acids. The germline gives CDR1 MNHEY, CDR2 SVGAGI. Trimming removed 6 bases from V and 10 bases from J, with 18 bases in between.

This clonotype came up many times. The chain carries TRBV9 and TRBJ2-2; D possibly corresponds to TRBD2 (6 bases). The CDR3 has 14 amino acids. V shed 2 bases and J shed 2 bases, with 7 bases lying between them. Germline lookup yields CDR1 SGDLS and CDR2 YYNGEE. This CDR3 reads CASSVTSNTGELFF. The CDR3 nucleotides are TGTGCCAGCAGCGTTACTAGCAACACCGGGGAGCTGTTTTTT.

This rearrangement joins TRBV28 to TRBJ1-2; D perhaps matches TRBD1 (6 bases). Germline CDR1 and CDR2: MDHEN and SYDVKM. The CDR3 extends over 15 amino acids. With 3 bases removed from V and 4 bases from J, the gap between germline ends came to 15 bases. In nucleotides, the CDR3 is TGTGCCAGCAGTTTCTCAGGACAGCGCTTCTATGGCTACACCTTC. Translation: CASSFSGQRFYGYTF.

J is TRBJ2-7 and V is TRBV7-6; 9 bases align to TRBD1. Germline V gene data show CDR1 as SGHVS and CDR2 as FNYEAQ. V was clipped by 1 base and J by 3 bases; unmatched bases: 4. CDR3 size: 15 residues. The CDR3 DNA reads as TGTGCCAGCAGCTTAGGACAGGGGGGGTTCTACGAGCAGTACTTC. This translates into CASSLGQGGFYEQYF.

In this sample, this clonotype turned up a few times. The chain couples TRBV20-1 to TRBJ2-5, with D uncertain. The CDR3 runs to 12 residues. The germline CDR1 and CDR2 sequences are DFQATT and SNEGSKA (reference sequence). In nucleotides, the CDR3 is TGCAGCTTTGAGACGATCCAAGAGACCCAGTACTTC. Its protein is CSFETIQETQYF.

As for this clonotype: A much larger clone is a single base away; this may be a read error. The CDR3 ends on some other residue instead of the conserved phenylalanine or tryptophan, so this is likely a read error. The rearrangement links TRBV5-5 to TRBJ1-5; no clear D gene. Germline V gene sequence: CDR1 SGHKS, CDR2 YYEKEE (reference sequence). The CDR3 has 13 residues. CDR3 protein: CATSLVENQPQHL. The CDR3, as DNA: TGTGCCACCAGCCTGGTAGAGAATCAGCCCCAGCATCTT.

The chain couples TRBV29-1 to TRBJ1-2; D unclear. V dropped 2 bases and J dropped 8 bases, with 9 bases sitting between them. Germline V lookup: CDR1 SQVTM, CDR2 ANQGSEA. This CDR3 comprises 11 residues. This CDR3 is CSVESFGGYTF. Written as DNA, the CDR3 is TGCAGCGTTGAAAGTTTTGGAGGCTACACCTTC.

In its sample, this clonotype was seen a few times. CDR3 coding DNA: TGTGCCAGCAGCTTGGCGACTGGGGGCTACACCTTC. Encoded protein: CASSLATGGYTF. V is TRBV7-9 and J is TRBJ1-2; D remains unclear. V lost 3 bases to trimming and J lost 8 bases, with 10 bases between them. In germline, CDR1 is SEHNR, CDR2 FQNEAQ (reference sequence). The CDR3 is 12 amino acids.

A few counts support this clonotype. The rearrangement joins TRBV10-3 to TRBJ2-5; D is ambiguous. CDR1 ENHRY and CDR2 SYGVKD come from the germline V gene. The CDR3 is made up of 13 amino acids. Trimming shortened V by 3 bases and J by 2 bases, and 7 bases separated the two germline ends. CDR3 coding DNA: TGTGCCATCAGTGACCGGTTACAAGAGACCCAGTACTTC. This codes for CAISDRLQETQYF.

This clonotype was seen ten or more times. The CDR3, as DNA: TGTGCCAGCAGCTTAAGTAACAGCCCTCGCGAGCAGTACTTC. It specifies CASSLSNSPREQYF. The chain employs TRBV7-2 and TRBJ2-7; D not certain. The V gene's germline CDR1 is SGHTA and CDR2 FQGNSA. Trimming removed 2 bases from V and 6 bases from J, with 14 bases in between. This CDR3 has 14 residues.

The chain uses TRBV29-1 and TRBJ2-7; tentative D call: TRBD1 (7 bases). CDR1 is SQVTM and CDR2 is ANQGSEA in the germline V gene. V lost 4 bases and J lost 4, with 14 bases in between. CDR3 length: 13 residues. The CDR3 nucleotides are TGCAGCGTTGGAGGACAGGAGGGTTACGAGCAGTACTTC. Protein product: CSVGGQEGYEQYF.

Here the CDR3 reads CASSVATGGPYEQYF. CDR3 nucleotides: TGTGCCAGCAGCGTGGCGACAGGGGGCCCCTACGAGCAGTACTTC. The V gene is TRBV7-6, the J gene TRBJ2-7, with TRBD1 identical over 10 bases. There are 15 residues in the CDR3. The V gene end was trimmed by 5 bases and the J gene end by 2 bases; junction bases not matched to a gene: 6. Germline CDR1 is SGHVS and CDR2 is FNYEAQ.

This clonotype was counted ten times or more. The chain links TRBV28 to TRBJ1-4; TRBD1 aligns across 10 bases. Germline assignment: CDR1 MDHEN and CDR2 SYDVKM. The CDR3 is 14 residues long. V dropped 5 bases and J dropped 8; count of bases not matched to a gene: 5. CDR3 sequence: CASSLRDRGEKLFF. As DNA, the CDR3 is TGTGCCAGCAGTCTCCGGGACAGGGGCGAAAAACTGTTTTTT.

In the case of this clonotype: One junction end does not reproduce the germline sequence, and a read error may be involved. This sequence joins TRBV11-2 and TRBJ2-7, with TRBD1 matching over 7 bases. CDR3 length equals 14 residues. Germline V gives CDR1 SGHAT, CDR2 FQNNGV. CDR3 amino acids: CASSREGQSYEHYF. CDR3 coding DNA: TGTGCCAGCAGCCGCGAGGGACAGTCCTACGAGCATTACTTC.

This clonotype appeared many times. Relative to the germline gene, one junction end is altered; a read error may explain this. J is TRBJ2-5 and V is TRBV20-1, with 9 bases that match TRBD2. The CDR3 runs 13 residues. From germline, CDR1 is DFQATT and CDR2 SNEGSKA (reference sequence). CDR3 in DNA: TGCAGTGCTAGTAGGTTAGCGGGAGAGGCCCAGTACTTC. This gives the protein CSASRLAGEAQYF.